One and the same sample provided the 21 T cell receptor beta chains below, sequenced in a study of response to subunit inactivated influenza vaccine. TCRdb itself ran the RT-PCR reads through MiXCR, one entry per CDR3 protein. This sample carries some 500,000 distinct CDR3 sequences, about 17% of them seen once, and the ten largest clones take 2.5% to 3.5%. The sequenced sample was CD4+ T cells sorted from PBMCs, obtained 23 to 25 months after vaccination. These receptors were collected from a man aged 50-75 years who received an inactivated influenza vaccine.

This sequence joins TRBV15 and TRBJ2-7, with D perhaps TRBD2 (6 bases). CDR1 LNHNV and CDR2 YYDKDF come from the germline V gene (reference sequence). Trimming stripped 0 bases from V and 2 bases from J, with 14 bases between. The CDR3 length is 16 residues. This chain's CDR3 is CATSRDPGGLAYEQYF. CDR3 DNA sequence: TGTGCCACCAGCAGAGATCCCGGGGGACTCGCCTACGAGCAGTACTTC.

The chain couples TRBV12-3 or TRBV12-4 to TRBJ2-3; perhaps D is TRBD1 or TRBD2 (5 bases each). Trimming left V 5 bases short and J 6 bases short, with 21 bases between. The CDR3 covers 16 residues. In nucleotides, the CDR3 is TGTGCCAGCAGTGGGGTGGGAGAGCGAGGGGTGGATACGCAGTATTTT. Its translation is CASSGVGERGVDTQYF.

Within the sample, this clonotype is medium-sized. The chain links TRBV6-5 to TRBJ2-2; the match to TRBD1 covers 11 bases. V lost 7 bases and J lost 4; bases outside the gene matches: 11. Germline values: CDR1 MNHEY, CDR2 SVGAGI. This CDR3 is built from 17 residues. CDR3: CASKPMAGTGGTGELFF. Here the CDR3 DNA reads TGTGCCAGCAAACCAATGGCCGGGACAGGGGGCACCGGGGAGCTGTTTTTT.

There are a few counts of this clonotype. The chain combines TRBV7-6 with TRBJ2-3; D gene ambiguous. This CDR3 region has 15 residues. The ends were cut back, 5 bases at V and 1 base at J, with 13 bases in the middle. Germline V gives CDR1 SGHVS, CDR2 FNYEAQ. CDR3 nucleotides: TGTGCCAGCAGCCTCACCCTAGACCGCACAGATACGCAGTATTTT. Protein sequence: CASSLTLDRTDTQYF.

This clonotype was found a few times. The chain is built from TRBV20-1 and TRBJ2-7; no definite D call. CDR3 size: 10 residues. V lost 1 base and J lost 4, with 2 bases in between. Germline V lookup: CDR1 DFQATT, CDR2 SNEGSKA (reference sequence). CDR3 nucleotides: TGCAGTGCTAGAGGGTACGAGCAGTACTTC. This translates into CSARGYEQYF.

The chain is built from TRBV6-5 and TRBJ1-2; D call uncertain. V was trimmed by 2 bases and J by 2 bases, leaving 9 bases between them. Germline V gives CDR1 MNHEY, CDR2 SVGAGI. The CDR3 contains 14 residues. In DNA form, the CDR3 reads TGTGCCAGCAGTTACGGATACAGAAACTATGGCTACACCTTC. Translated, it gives CASSYGYRNYGYTF.

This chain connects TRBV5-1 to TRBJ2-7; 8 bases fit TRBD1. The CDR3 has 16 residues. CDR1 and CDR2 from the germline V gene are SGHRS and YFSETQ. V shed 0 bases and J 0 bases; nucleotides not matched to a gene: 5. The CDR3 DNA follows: TGCGCCAGCAGCTTGGATTTGGGACAGGCCTCCTACGAGCAGTACTTC. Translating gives CASSLDLGQASYEQYF.

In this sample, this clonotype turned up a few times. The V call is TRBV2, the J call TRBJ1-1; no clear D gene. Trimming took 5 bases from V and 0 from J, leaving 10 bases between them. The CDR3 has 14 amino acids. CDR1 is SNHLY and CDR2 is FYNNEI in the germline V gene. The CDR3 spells CASSRAAMNTEAFF. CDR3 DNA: TGTGCCAGCAGTCGGGCAGCCATGAACACTGAAGCTTTCTTT.

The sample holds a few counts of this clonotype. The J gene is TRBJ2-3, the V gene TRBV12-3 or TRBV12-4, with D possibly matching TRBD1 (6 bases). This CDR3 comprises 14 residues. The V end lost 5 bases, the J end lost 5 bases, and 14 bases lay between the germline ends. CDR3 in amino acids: CASSVDSVEDTQYF. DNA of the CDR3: TGTGCCAGCAGTGTGGACAGCGTCGAAGATACGCAGTATTTT.

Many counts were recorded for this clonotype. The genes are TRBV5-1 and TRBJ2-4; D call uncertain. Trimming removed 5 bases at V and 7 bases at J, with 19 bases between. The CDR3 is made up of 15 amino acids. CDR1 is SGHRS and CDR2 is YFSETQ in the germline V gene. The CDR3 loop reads CASRALGPQKNIQYF. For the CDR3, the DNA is TGCGCCAGCAGAGCGTTAGGGCCCCAAAAGAACATTCAGTACTTC.

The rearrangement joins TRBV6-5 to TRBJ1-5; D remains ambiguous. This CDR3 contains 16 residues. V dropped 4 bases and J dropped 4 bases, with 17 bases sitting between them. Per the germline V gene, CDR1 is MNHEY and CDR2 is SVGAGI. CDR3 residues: CASSSRVRSGNQPQHF. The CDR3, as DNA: TGTGCCAGCAGTTCTAGGGTCAGGTCTGGGAATCAGCCCCAGCATTTT.

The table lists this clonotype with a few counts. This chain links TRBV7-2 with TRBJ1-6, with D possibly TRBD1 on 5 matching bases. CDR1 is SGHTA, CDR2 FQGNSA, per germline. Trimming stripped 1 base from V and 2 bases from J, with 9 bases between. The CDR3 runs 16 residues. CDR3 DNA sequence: TGTGCCAGCAGCTTAGGACAGTCGCCCTATAATTCACCCCTCCACTTT. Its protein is CASSLGQSPYNSPLHF. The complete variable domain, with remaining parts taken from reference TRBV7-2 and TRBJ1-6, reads GAGVSQSPSNKVTEKGKDVELRCDPISGHTALYWYRQSLGQGLEFLIYFQGNSAPDKSGLPSDRFSAERTGGSVSTLTIQRTQQEDSAVYLCASSLGQSPYNSPLHFGNGTRLTVT.

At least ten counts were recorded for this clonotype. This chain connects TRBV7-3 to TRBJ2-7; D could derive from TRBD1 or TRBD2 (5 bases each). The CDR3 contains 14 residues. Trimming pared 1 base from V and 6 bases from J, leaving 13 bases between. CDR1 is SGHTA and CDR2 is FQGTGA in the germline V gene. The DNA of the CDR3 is TGTGCCAGCAGCTTAAGTGGGGGAGTAAGCGAGCAGTACTTC. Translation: CASSLSGGVSEQYF. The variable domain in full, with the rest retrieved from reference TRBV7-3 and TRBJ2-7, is GAGVSQTPSNKVTEKGKYVELRCDPISGHTALYWYRQSLGQGPEFLIYFQGTGAADDSGLPNDRFFAVRPEGSVSTLKIQRTERGDSAVYLCASSLSGGVSEQYFGPGTRLTVT.

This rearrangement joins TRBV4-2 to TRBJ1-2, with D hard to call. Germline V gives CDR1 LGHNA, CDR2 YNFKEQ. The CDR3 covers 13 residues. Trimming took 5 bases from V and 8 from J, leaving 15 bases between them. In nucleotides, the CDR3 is TGTGCCAGCAGCAAGTTGGGCGGGGAAGGCTACACCTTC. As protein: CASSKLGGEGYTF.

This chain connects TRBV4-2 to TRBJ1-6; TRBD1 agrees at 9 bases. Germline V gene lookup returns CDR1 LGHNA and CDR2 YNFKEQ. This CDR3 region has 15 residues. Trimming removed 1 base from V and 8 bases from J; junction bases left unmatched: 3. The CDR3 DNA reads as TGTGCCAGCAGCCAAGCGGACAGGGGAGATTCACCCCTCCACTTT. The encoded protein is CASSQADRGDSPLHF.

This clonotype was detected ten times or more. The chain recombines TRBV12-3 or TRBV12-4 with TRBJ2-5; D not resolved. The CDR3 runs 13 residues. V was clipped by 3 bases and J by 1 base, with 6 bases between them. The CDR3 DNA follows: TGTGCCAGCAGTTTGGGTATCCAAGAGACCCAGTACTTC. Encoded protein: CASSLGIQETQYF.

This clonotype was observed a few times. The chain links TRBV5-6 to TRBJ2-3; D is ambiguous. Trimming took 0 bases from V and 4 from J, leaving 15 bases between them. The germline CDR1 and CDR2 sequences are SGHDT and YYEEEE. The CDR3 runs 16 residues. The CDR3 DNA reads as TGTGCCAGCAGCTTGGGACACACCCAACTTGCAGATACGCAGTATTTT. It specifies CASSLGHTQLADTQYF.

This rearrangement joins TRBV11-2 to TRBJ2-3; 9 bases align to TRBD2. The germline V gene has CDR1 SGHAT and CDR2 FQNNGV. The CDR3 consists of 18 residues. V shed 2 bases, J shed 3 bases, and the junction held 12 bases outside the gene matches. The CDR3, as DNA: TGTGCCAGCAGCTTAAGATGGACAGCGGGAGGCGGTACAGATACGCAGTATTTT. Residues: CASSLRWTAGGGTDTQYF.

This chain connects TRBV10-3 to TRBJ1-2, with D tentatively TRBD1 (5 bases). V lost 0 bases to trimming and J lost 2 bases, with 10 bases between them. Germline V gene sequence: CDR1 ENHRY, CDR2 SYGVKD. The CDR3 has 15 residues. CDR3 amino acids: CAISESRGLNYGYTF. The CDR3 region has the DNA TGTGCCATCAGTGAGTCGCGGGGGTTAAACTATGGCTACACCTTC.

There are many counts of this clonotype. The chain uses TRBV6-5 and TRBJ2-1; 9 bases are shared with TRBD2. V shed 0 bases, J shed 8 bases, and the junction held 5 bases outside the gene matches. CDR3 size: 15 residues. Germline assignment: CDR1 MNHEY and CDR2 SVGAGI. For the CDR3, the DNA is TGTGCCAGCAGTTACTCCGGGACTAGCATCTATGAGCAGTTCTTC. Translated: CASSYSGTSIYEQFF.

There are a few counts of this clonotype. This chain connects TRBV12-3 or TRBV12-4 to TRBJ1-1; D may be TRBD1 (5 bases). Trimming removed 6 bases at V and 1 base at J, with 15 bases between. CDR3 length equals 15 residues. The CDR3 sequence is CASSPRETKNTEAFF. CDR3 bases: TGTGCCAGCAGCCCCAGGGAGACGAAGAACACTGAAGCTTTCTTT.